Listed below are T cell receptor beta chains from one sample, sequenced in a study of T cells in Graves' hyperthyroidism and ophthalmopathy. One entry per CDR3 protein results from TCRdb running MiXCR on the multiplex PCR reads. The data contain around 690,000 distinct CDR3 sequences, 15% to 20% of them singletons. The sample taken for sequencing was blood. The receptors originated from a man over 45 with Graves' hyperthyroidism. Each CDR3 is given without its conserved first and last residue. Rows give clone size only sometimes, using once, few, many, or a class for an expanded clone.

size	V	J	CDR3
many	TRBV11-2	TRBJ2-1	ASSLGGTTNEQF
many	TRBV2	TRBJ1-2	ASFQAQGRKYGYT
many	TRBV5-1	TRBJ2-1	ASRPWRDRVGNEQF
few	TRBV19	TRBJ2-3	ASSMPGQGRHTQY
many	TRBV28	TRBJ1-5	ASSELQPQH
many	TRBV7-2	TRBJ2-1	ASSLGFYNEQF
few	TRBV6-1	TRBJ1-1	ASSEAGFVGIIKGTEAF
many	TRBV28	TRBJ2-1	ASSFLGEQF
NA	TRBV7-6	TRBJ1-1	ASSSPLGPNTEAF
NA	TRBV6-5	TRBJ2-1	AGSYSGNEQF
many	TRBV27	TRBJ2-5	ASSLWAAPEETQY
NA	TRBV2	TRBJ1-6	ASRAGTGDSPLH
many	TRBV30	TRBJ2-7	AWNPGTSGLYEQY
many	TRBV5-1	TRBJ2-7	ASRPDGAAEQY
many	TRBV5-1	TRBJ1-1	ASSLQPDRSNTEAF
many	TRBV12-3/TRBV12-4	TRBJ2-5	ASSLAGGGPKVSGQY
NA	TRBV20-1	TRBJ2-2	SARGAGEGTGELF
many	TRBV7-9	TRBJ1-1	ASSVDMNTEAF
many	TRBV12-3/TRBV12-4	TRBJ2-7	ASSLYGAYEQY
many	TRBV7-6	TRBJ2-1	ASSPENNEQF
NA	TRBV6-1	TRBJ1-3	ASRNRAAGNTIY
many	TRBV28	TRBJ1-1	ASNPYPSGRGNTEAF
many	TRBV19	TRBJ1-1	ASSLQGMNTEAF
NA	TRBV7-2	TRBJ2-2	ASSPTSGRARDTGELF
many	TRBV25-1	TRBJ1-1	ASSGLRNTEAF
many	TRBV14	TRBJ2-7	ASSLRPGQGAYEQY
NA	TRBV28	TRBJ1-1	ASSFEGWNTEAF
NA	TRBV20-1	TRBJ2-7	SASSVAVNYEQY
many	TRBV2	TRBJ2-7	ASSSSGAAFYEQY
many	TRBV12-3/TRBV12-4	TRBJ1-2	ASNEGGIYGYT
few	TRBV5-1	TRBJ2-7	ASSFLGQGGGEQY
many	TRBV7-9	TRBJ2-5	ASSSGQSAQETQY
many	TRBV28	TRBJ2-7	ASSRPSGSSYEQY
NA	TRBV10-3	TRBJ1-3	AISESDRSGNTIY
many	TRBV11-3	TRBJ1-5	ASSPAFGRTELYNQPQH
few	TRBV7-2	TRBJ2-5	ASQEDRQETQY
few	TRBV6-1	TRBJ1-2	ASTHSGTGNYGYT
many	TRBV7-3	TRBJ2-1	ASSLGTGIRNEQF
many	TRBV28	TRBJ2-1	ASSGYDGTGIWDEQF
many	TRBV2	TRBJ2-1	ASSENGIGRGLGNEQF
many	TRBV2	TRBJ2-3	ASSLAGEKY
many	TRBV28	TRBJ2-3	ASSVAGANTDTQY
few	TRBV6-1	TRBJ2-7	ASSSLSRSYEQY
NA	TRBV7-6	TRBJ2-5	ASSFGGGGAGETQY
many	TRBV2	TRBJ2-1	ASKGYNEQF
many	TRBV7-8	TRBJ1-4	ASSRPGQGGEKLF
NA	TRBV20-1	TRBJ2-1	SARDGRSTYNEQF
few	TRBV28	TRBJ2-7	ASSGTSGFYEQY
NA	TRBV9	TRBJ2-1	ASTPRGSPWDEQF
many	TRBV28	TRBJ2-1	ASNERASYNEQF
many	TRBV5-1	TRBJ2-1	ASSLGTGRTSGRDNEQF
many	TRBV7-7	TRBJ2-3	ASSYRGSPEDTQY
many	TRBV27	TRBJ2-1	ASRGLAGGIEQF
many	TRBV10-3	TRBJ2-3	AISGTSGRVADTQY
many	TRBV15	TRBJ1-3	ATSRDGKGRSGNTIY
many	TRBV5-1	TRBJ2-1	ASQSYNEQF
NA	TRBV20-1	TRBJ2-1	SARESSGRSYNEQF